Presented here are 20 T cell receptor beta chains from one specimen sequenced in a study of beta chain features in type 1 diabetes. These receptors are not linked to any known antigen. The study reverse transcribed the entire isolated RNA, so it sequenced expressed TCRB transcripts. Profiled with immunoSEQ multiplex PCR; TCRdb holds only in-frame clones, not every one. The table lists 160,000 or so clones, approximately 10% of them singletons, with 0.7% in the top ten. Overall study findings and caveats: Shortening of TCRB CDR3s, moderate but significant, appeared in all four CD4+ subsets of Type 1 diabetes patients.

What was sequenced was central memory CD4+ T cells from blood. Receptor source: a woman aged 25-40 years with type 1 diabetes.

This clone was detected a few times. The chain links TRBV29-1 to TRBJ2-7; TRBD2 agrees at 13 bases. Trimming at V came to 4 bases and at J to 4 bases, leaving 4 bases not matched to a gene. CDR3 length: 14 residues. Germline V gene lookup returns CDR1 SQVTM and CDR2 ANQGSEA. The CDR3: CSVAGLAGAYEQYF. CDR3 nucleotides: TGCAGCGTTGCCGGACTAGCGGGAGCTTACGAGCAGTACTTC.

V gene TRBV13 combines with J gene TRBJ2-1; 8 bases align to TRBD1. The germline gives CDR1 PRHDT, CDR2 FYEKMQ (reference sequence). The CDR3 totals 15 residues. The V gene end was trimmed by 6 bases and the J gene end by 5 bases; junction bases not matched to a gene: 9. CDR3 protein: CASRKSGGAHNEQFF. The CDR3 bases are TGTGCCAGCAGAAAGTCAGGGGGCGCCCACAATGAGCAGTTCTTC.

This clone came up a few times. This chain's CDR3 is CSGLGDTEAFF. The CDR3, as DNA: TGCAGTGGGCTGGGAGACACTGAAGCTTTCTTT. The rearrangement joins TRBV20-1 to TRBJ1-1; no firm D call. V was cut by 7 bases and J by 3 bases, with 9 bases left in between. The CDR3 sequence is 11 residues long. Germline V gene data show CDR1 as DFQATT and CDR2 as SNEGSKA (reference sequence).

CDR3 sequence reads: CASSPRAVGNEQFF. The CDR3 nucleotides are TGTGCCAGTAGTCCGAGGGCGGTAGGCAATGAGCAGTTCTTC. This rearrangement joins TRBV19 to TRBJ2-1, with a possible D match to TRBD2 (5 bases). The germline V and J ends were trimmed by 5 bases and 6 bases, with 14 bases remaining between them. The CDR3 totals 14 residues. CDR1 LNHDA and CDR2 SQIVND come from the germline V gene (reference sequence).

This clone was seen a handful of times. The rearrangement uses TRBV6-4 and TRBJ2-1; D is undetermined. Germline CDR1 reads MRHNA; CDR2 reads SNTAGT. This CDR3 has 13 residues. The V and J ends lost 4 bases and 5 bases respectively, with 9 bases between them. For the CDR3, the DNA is TGTGCCAGCAGTGGTGGCAACAACAATGAGCAGTTCTTC. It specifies CASSGGNNNEQFF.

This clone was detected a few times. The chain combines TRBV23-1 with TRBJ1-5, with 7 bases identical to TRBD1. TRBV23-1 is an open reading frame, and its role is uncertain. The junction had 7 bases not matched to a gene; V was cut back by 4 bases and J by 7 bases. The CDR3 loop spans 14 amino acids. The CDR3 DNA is TGCGCCAGCAGTCCGCACCCAGGGGGGCAGCCCCAGCATTTT. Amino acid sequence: CASSPHPGGQPQHF.

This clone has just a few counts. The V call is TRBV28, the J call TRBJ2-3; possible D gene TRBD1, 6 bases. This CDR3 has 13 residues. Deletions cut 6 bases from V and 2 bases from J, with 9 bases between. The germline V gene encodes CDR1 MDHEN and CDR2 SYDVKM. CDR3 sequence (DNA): TGTGCCAGCAGCCGGGACACCACAGATACGCAGTATTTT. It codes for CASSRDTTDTQYF.

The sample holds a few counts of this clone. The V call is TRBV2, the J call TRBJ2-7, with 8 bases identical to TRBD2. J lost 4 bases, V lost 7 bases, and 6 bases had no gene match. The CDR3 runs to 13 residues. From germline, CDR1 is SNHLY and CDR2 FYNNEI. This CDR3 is CASTQRESYEQYF. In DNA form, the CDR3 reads TGTGCCAGCACGCAGCGGGAGAGTTACGAGCAGTACTTC.

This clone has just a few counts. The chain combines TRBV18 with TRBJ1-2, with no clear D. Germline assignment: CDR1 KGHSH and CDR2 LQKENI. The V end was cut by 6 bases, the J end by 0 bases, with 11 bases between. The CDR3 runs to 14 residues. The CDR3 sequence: CASSTSGSNYGYTF. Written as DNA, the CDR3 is TGTGCCAGCTCTACGTCTGGCTCTAACTATGGCTACACCTTC.

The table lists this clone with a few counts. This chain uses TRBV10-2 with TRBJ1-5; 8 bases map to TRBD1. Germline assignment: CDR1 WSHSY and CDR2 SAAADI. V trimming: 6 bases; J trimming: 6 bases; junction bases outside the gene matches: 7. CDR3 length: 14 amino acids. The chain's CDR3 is CASRTGDASQPQHF. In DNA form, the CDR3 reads TGCGCCAGCAGGACAGGGGATGCTAGTCAGCCCCAGCATTTT.

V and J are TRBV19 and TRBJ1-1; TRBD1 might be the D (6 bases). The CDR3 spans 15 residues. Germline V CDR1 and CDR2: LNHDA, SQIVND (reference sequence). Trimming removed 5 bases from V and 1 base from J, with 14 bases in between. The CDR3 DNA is TGTGCCAGTAGTGTGATAGACAGGACGAACACTGAAGCTTTCTTT. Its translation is CASSVIDRTNTEAFF.

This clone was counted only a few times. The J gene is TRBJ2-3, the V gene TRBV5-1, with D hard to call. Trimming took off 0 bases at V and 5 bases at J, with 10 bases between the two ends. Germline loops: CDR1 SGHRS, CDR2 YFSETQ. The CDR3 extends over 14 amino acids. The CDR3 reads CASSLGGAGDTQYF. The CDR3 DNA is TGCGCCAGCAGCTTGGGCGGAGCTGGAGATACGCAGTATTTT.

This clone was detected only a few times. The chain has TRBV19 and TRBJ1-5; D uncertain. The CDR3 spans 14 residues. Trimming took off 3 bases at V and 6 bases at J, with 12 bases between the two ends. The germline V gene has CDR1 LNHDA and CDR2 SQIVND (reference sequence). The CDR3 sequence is CASSMSQLFQPQHF. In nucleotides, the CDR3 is TGTGCCAGTAGTATGTCCCAACTATTTCAGCCCCAGCATTTT.

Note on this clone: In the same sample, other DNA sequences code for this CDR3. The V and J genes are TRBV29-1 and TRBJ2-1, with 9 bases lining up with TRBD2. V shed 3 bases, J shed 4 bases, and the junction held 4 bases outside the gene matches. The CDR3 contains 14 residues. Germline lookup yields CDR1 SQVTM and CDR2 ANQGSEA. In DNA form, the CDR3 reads TGCAGCGTTGAGGTAGCGGGAGCTTACAATGAGCAGTTCTTC. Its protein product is CSVEVAGAYNEQFF.

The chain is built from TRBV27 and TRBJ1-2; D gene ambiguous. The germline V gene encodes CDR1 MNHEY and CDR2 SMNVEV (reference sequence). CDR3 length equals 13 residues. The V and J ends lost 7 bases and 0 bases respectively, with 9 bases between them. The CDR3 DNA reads TGTGCCAGCAAAAAGTTAGCTAACTATGGCTACACCTTC. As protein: CASKKLANYGYTF.

The CDR3 here is CASSGGSGANVLTF. CDR3 DNA sequence: TGTGCCAGCAGCGGGGGGTCTGGGGCCAACGTCCTGACTTTC. The chain carries TRBV6-6 and TRBJ2-6; 7 positions agree with TRBD2. CDR3 size: 14 residues. The J segment lost 1 base and the V segment lost 6 bases, leaving 0 bases of the junction unmatched. Germline-derived CDR1 and CDR2 are MNHNY and SVGAGI (reference sequence).

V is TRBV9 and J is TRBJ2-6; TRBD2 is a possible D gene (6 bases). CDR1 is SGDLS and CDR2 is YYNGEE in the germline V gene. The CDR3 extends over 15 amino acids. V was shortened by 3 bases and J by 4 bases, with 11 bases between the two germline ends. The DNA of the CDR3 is TGTGCCAGCAGCGCGCCGGGGGTAGGGGCCAACGTCCTGACTTTC. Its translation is CASSAPGVGANVLTF.

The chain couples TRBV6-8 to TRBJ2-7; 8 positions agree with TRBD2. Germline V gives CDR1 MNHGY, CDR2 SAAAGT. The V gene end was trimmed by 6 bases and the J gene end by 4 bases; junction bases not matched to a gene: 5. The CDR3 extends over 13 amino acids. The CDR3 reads CASRGAGGYEQYF. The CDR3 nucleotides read TGTGCCAGCAGGGGCGCGGGAGGATACGAGCAGTACTTC.

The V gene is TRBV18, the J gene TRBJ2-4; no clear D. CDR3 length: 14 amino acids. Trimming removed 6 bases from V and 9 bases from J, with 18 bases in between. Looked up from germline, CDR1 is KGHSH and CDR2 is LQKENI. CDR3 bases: TGTGCCAGCTCCCAGGATCAAAGCCTATTCATTCAGTACTTC. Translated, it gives CASSQDQSLFIQYF.

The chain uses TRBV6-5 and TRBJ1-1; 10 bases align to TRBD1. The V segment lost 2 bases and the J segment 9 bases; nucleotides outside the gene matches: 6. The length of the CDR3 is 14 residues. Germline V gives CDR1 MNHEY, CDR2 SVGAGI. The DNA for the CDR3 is TGTGCCAGCAGTTACGGGGACAGGGGCATTAAAGCTTTCTTT. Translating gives CASSYGDRGIKAFF.